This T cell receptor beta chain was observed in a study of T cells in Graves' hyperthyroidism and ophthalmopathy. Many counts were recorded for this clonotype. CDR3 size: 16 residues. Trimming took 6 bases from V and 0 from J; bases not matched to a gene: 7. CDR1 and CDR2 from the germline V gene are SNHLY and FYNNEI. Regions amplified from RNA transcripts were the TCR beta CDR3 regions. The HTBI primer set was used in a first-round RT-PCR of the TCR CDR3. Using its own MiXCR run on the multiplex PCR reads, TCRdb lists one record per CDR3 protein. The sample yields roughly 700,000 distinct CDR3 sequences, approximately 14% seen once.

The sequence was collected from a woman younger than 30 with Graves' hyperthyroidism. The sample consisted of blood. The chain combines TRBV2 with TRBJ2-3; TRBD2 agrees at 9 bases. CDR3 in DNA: TGTGCCAGCAGCCCCGGACTAGCGAGTAGCACAGATACGCAGTATTTT. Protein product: CASSPGLASSTDTQYF. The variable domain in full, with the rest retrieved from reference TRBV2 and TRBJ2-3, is EPEVTQTPSHQVTQMGQEVILRCVPISNHLYFYWYRQILGQKVEFLVSFYNNEISEKSEIFDDQFSVERPDGSNFTLKIRSTKLEDSAMYFCASSPGLASSTDTQYFGPGTRLTVL.